The 10 T cell receptor beta chains listed next were all sequenced from one sample in a study of shared clonotypes between healthy human individuals. The data were produced by immunoSEQ multiplex PCR, yet TCRdb's version contains in-frame clones alone and is incomplete. The data show roughly 640,000 clones, roughly 97% seen once. The sample was naive CD4+ T cells sorted from blood. Subset described: CD45RA+ positively selected. These receptors were collected from a woman in her twenties or thirties in good health.

The V and J genes are TRBV10-3 and TRBJ1-5; 8 nucleotides match TRBD1. Germline trimming cut 2 bases from V and 6 bases from J; bases unmatched to any gene: 9. This CDR3 contains 16 residues. The germline gives CDR1 ENHRY, CDR2 SYGVKD. Here the CDR3 reads CAISEGRQGAGQPQHF. CDR3 coding DNA: TGTGCCATCAGTGAGGGGCGCCAGGGGGCGGGTCAGCCCCAGCATTTT.

This chain uses TRBV2 with TRBJ1-1; D gene unclear. This CDR3 has 13 amino acids. The V end was cut by 6 bases, the J end by 1 base, with 9 bases between. The germline V gene encodes CDR1 SNHLY and CDR2 FYNNEI. DNA of the CDR3: TGTGCCAGCAGACGGACCTCGAACACTGAAGCTTTCTTT. It codes for CASRRTSNTEAFF.

The chain is built from TRBV5-4 and TRBJ2-1; D not certain. The germline gives CDR1 SGHNT, CDR2 YYREEE (reference sequence). CDR3 size: 14 residues. The ends were cut back, 4 bases at V and 0 bases at J, with 8 bases in the middle. The CDR3 spells CASSRASSYNEQFF. CDR3 nucleotide sequence: TGTGCCAGCAGCCGCGCTAGCTCCTACAATGAGCAGTTCTTC.

The table lists this clone with a count of one. At one end the junction does not follow the germline gene, possibly because of a read error. The chain joins TRBV11-2 to TRBJ2-2; a weak D match, TRBD2 (7 bases). The CDR3 loop spans 15 amino acids. Germline V gene sequence: CDR1 SGHAT, CDR2 FQNNGV. The CDR3 DNA sequence: TGTGTCAGCAGCTCCCGAGGGGGGGACACCGGGGAGCTGTTTTTT. Amino acid sequence: CVSSSRGGDTGELFF.

This CDR3 is CASSERLAREGSYNEQFF. The CDR3 region has the DNA TGTGCCAGCAGTGAACGGCTAGCTCGGGAGGGGTCGTACAATGAGCAGTTCTTC. The chain links TRBV6-1 to TRBJ2-1; 8 bases agree with TRBD2. CDR3 length: 18 residues. V dropped 2 bases and J dropped 4; count of bases not matched to a gene: 13. CDR1 and CDR2 (germline): MNHNS, SASEGT.

The chain recombines TRBV18 with TRBJ2-7; a weak D match, TRBD2 (6 bases). This CDR3 is built from 14 residues. Looked up from germline, CDR1 is KGHSH and CDR2 is LQKENI. Trimming stripped 2 bases from V and 5 bases from J, with 13 bases between. The CDR3 region has the DNA TGTGCCAGCTCACCAACGGGGGTTACCCACGAGCAGTACTTC. Protein sequence: CASSPTGVTHEQYF.

The chain is built from TRBV21-1 and TRBJ1-4; whether TRBD1, the table's D call, matches the DNA was not checked. TRBV21-1 is a known pseudogene. The CDR3 consists of 19 residues. The DNA for the CDR3 is TGTGCCAGCAGCATTGGACAGGGGGCGAGGATTGGTCGTAATGAAAAACTGTTTTTT. Translation gives CASSIGQGARIGRNEKLFF.

J is TRBJ2-1 and V is TRBV28, with D perhaps given as TRBD1 or TRBD2 (5 bases each). The CDR3 length is 14 residues. The V and J ends lost 5 bases and 2 bases respectively, with 10 bases between them. Germline V lookup: CDR1 MDHEN, CDR2 SYDVKM. The DNA of the CDR3 is TGTGCCAGCAGTGGGGGTTTACCCTACAATGAGCAGTTCTTC. This sequence encodes CASSGGLPYNEQFF.

V gene TRBV7-6 combines with J gene TRBJ2-2; D unclear. The ends were cut back, 6 bases at V and 6 bases at J, with 20 bases in the middle. This CDR3 comprises 16 residues. Germline V gives CDR1 SGHVS, CDR2 FNYEAQ. The CDR3 DNA reads TGTGCCAGCAGACCGGGTTTTTTTCGTGACGCCGGGGAGCTGTTTTTT. Amino acid sequence: CASRPGFFRDAGELFF.

This clone appeared a single time. This chain uses TRBV28 with TRBJ2-7; D perhaps matches TRBD1 (6 bases). The CDR3 loop spans 13 amino acids. CDR1 and CDR2 (germline): MDHEN, SYDVKM. The V end was cut by 10 bases, the J end by 2 bases, with 15 bases between. CDR3 region: CATHPDSPYEQYF. The CDR3 DNA sequence: TGTGCCACTCACCCGGACAGTCCCTACGAGCAGTACTTC. Looking up the rest from reference TRBV28 and TRBJ2-7 gives the full variable domain: DVKVTQSSRYLVKRTGEKVFLECVQDMDHENMFWYRQDPGLGLRLIYFSYDVKMKEKGDIPEGYSVSREKKERFSLILESASTNQTSMYLCATHPDSPYEQYFGPGTRLTVT.